The rows below give T cell receptor beta chains drawn from one sample of a study of cytomegalovirus exposure and HLA in healthy donors. Data came from immunoSEQ multiplex PCR; TCRdb stores just in-frame clones and leaves some out. This sample yields some 250,000 clones, of which 90% are seen a single time; about 0.36% belongs to the top ten. The sequenced sample consisted of PBMCs. These receptors all come from a woman between 18 and 30 years old in good health and CMV-seronegative. Both conserved end residues are part of each CDR3. Fields, in order: V gene, J gene, clone size, D gene, CDR3 protein, CDR3 DNA. A D gene is named only where the DNA matches it firmly. Expanded clones are given a class, and other clones once, few, many or no size at all.

TRBV6-5	TRBJ1-1	.	.	CASSSETGEAFF	TGTGCCAGCAGTTCCGAGACAGGAGAAGCTTTCTTT
TRBV4-3	TRBJ2-7	.	.	CASSQDLAFYEQYF	TGCGCCAGCAGCCAAGATCTAGCCTTCTACGAGCAGTACTTC
TRBV5-1	TRBJ2-3	.	TRBD1	CASRNWSRGSGDTQYF	TGCGCCAGCAGGAATTGGTCCAGGGGGAGCGGAGATACGCAGTATTTT
TRBV28	TRBJ1-2	.	TRBD1	CASGTGDGYTF	TGTGCCAGCGGGACAGGGGATGGCTACACCTTC
TRBV9	TRBJ2-1	.	TRBD1	CASSVPDRGREQFF	TGTGCCAGCAGCGTTCCCGACAGGGGTAGGGAGCAGTTCTTC
TRBV7-9	TRBJ2-2	.	.	CASSLYMNELFF	TGTGCCAGCAGCTTATACATGAACGAGCTGTTTTTT
TRBV2	TRBJ2-1	.	.	CASISLGQGNNEQFF	TGTGCCAGCATCTCCTTGGGGCAGGGCAACAATGAGCAGTTCTTC
TRBV14	TRBJ2-5	.	.	CASSQEWRAGETQYF	TGTGCCAGCAGCCAAGAATGGAGGGCAGGAGAGACCCAGTACTTC
TRBV13	TRBJ2-3	.	.	CASSKQGAASGDSTQYF	TGTGCCAGCAGCAAACAGGGGGCCGCTAGCGGGGATAGTACGCAGTATTTT
TRBV15	TRBJ2-1	.	TRBD2	CATSRGGGGSYNEQFF	TGTGCCACCAGCAGAGGGGGCGGGGGCTCCTACAATGAGCAGTTCTTC
TRBV7-6	TRBJ1-6	.	TRBD1	CASSVTGGSSPLHF	TGTGCCAGCAGCGTGACAGGGGGAAGTTCACCCCTCCACTTT
TRBV11-2	TRBJ2-3	.	TRBD2	CASSPSGGASDTQYF	TGTGCCAGCAGCCCTAGCGGGGGGGCTTCAGATACGCAGTATTTT
TRBV6-6	TRBJ1-1	.	.	CASSLDAEAFF	TGTGCCAGCAGCCTAGACGCTGAAGCTTTCTTT
TRBV2	TRBJ1-2	.	TRBD1	CASSTTRDREFYGYTF	TGTGCCAGCAGTACTACCCGGGACAGAGAATTCTATGGCTACACCTTC
TRBV5-1	TRBJ2-7	.	.	CASSLIQGSILYEQYF	TGCGCCAGCAGCTTGATACAGGGATCAATACTATACGAGCAGTACTTC
TRBV14	TRBJ1-1	.	.	CASSLGTGGNTEAFF	TGTGCCAGCAGCCTCGGGACCGGGGGGAACACTGAAGCTTTCTTT
TRBV28	TRBJ1-6	.	.	CASSLTTESPLHF	TGTGCCAGCAGTTTAACCACTGAGTCACCCCTCCACTTT
TRBV4-2	TRBJ1-2	.	.	CASSQAEYNYGYTF	TGTGCCAGCAGCCAAGCGGAGTATAACTATGGCTACACCTTC
TRBV28	TRBJ2-1	.	.	CASSPRDGGGPYNEQFF	TGTGCCAGCAGTCCCCGTGATGGCGGGGGCCCCTACAATGAGCAGTTCTTC
TRBV5-4	TRBJ1-4	.	.	CASSFQGMRRKLFF	TGTGCCAGCAGCTTTCAGGGGATGCGAAGAAAACTGTTTTTT
TRBV28	TRBJ2-4	.	.	CASSPPLFRDIQYF	TGTGCCAGCAGTCCCCCCCTTTTCAGGGACATTCAGTACTTC
TRBV6-4	TRBJ2-1	.	TRBD2	CASSDSGLAGAMVPVEQFF	TGTGCCAGCAGTGACTCGGGACTAGCGGGGGCCATGGTGCCCGTTGAGCAGTTCTTC
TRBV13	TRBJ2-7	.	TRBD2	CASSRGDAAFEQYF	TGTGCCAGCAGCCGGGGGGATGCTGCATTCGAGCAGTACTTC
TRBV7-2	TRBJ1-1	.	TRBD1	CASSSRTGGTEAFF	TGTGCCAGCAGCTCCCGGACAGGGGGGACTGAAGCTTTCTTT
TRBV2	TRBJ2-3	many	TRBD2	CASRRAGGRDYTDTQYF	TGTGCCAGCAGGCGGGCGGGGGGGCGCGATTACACAGATACGCAGTATTTT
TRBV18	TRBJ2-5	.	TRBD2	CASSHYTTSDLQETQYF	TGTGCCAGCTCACACTACACAACTAGCGACTTACAAGAGACCCAGTACTTC
TRBV28	TRBJ2-6	.	.	CASSLPGPSVGANVLTF	TGTGCCAGCAGTTTACCAGGGCCCTCGGTAGGGGCCAACGTCCTGACTTTC
TRBV6-5	TRBJ2-2	once	TRBD2	CASRSGGWNTGELFF	TGTGCCAGCAGGAGCGGGGGATGGAACACCGGGGAGCTGTTTTTT
TRBV7-9	TRBJ2-5	.	.	CASSLVGVQETQYF	TGTGCCAGCAGCTTAGTCGGGGTTCAAGAGACCCAGTACTTC
TRBV14	TRBJ1-6	.	.	CASSAQTGGSPLHF	TGTGCCAGCAGCGCACAAACGGGAGGTTCACCCCTCCACTTT
TRBV6-1	TRBJ1-6	.	TRBD1	CASSAFGTGNSPLHF	TGTGCCAGCAGTGCTTTCGGGACAGGCAATTCACCCCTCCACTTT
TRBV29-1	TRBJ2-1	.	.	CSVPSEGSDEQFF	TGCAGCGTCCCCTCTGAGGGCTCGGATGAGCAGTTCTTC
TRBV27	TRBJ2-5	.	TRBD2	CASSPGRTSGGAETQYF	TGTGCCAGCAGCCCGGGCCGGACTAGCGGGGGGGCAGAGACCCAGTACTTC
TRBV5-6	TRBJ2-6	.	.	CASSFGVGANVLTF	TGTGCCAGCAGCTTCGGGGTTGGGGCCAACGTCCTGACTTTC
TRBV29-1	TRBJ2-2	.	.	CSVDPGQNTGELFF	TGCAGCGTAGATCCGGGACAGAACACCGGGGAGCTGTTTTTT
TRBV7-2	TRBJ1-5	.	.	CASSLGGGFSNQPQHF	TGTGCCAGCAGCTTGGGGGGAGGGTTTAGCAATCAGCCCCAGCATTTT
TRBV7-2	TRBJ2-7	.	.	CASSPRPGQRDEQYF	TGTGCCAGCAGCCCTAGACCGGGACAGCGGGACGAGCAGTACTTC
TRBV4-1	TRBJ1-1	.	.	CASSQEGRGTEAFF	TGCGCCAGCAGCCAAGAGGGTAGGGGCACTGAAGCTTTCTTT
TRBV6-1	TRBJ2-2	.	TRBD2	CASSGLAGVRTGELFF	TGTGCCAGCAGTGGACTAGCGGGGGTCCGAACCGGGGAGCTGTTTTTT
TRBV6-5	TRBJ1-1	.	.	CASITRGNTEAFF	TGTGCCAGCATCACCAGAGGGAACACTGAAGCTTTCTTT
TRBV7-9	TRBJ2-3	.	.	CASSPSLLDRLTDTQYF	TGTGCCAGCAGTCCGAGCCTCCTAGACAGACTGACAGATACGCAGTATTTT
TRBV6-4	TRBJ2-2	.	TRBD2	CASSSGGATGELFF	TGTGCCAGCAGTAGCGGGGGGGCCACCGGGGAGCTGTTTTTT
TRBV5-6	TRBJ1-2	.	.	CASSLEKGGYTF	TGTGCCAGCAGCTTAGAAAAGGGGGGCTACACCTTC
TRBV27	TRBJ1-1	.	.	CASRDWQGNTEAFF	TGTGCCAGCAGAGATTGGCAGGGGAACACTGAAGCTTTCTTT
TRBV5-4	TRBJ2-2	.	.	CASSPSAGELFF	TGTGCCAGCAGCCCCAGTGCCGGGGAGCTGTTTTTT
TRBV7-9	TRBJ2-7	.	TRBD1	CASNTDRGLPYEQYF	TGTGCCAGCAACACGGACAGGGGTCTCCCCTACGAGCAGTACTTC
TRBV6-1	TRBJ2-1	.	.	CASSEGSEQFF	TGTGCCAGCTCGGAGGGGAGTGAGCAGTTCTTC
TRBV2	TRBJ2-3	.	.	CASSNNGDTQYF	TGTGCCAGCAGTAACAACGGGGATACGCAGTATTTT
TRBV6-6	TRBJ1-2	.	.	CASSYSSAGANDGYTF	TGTGCCAGCAGTTATTCCTCAGCAGGGGCTAACGATGGCTACACCTTC
TRBV9	TRBJ1-2	.	.	CASSPRGGGAGYTF	TGTGCCAGCAGCCCACGCGGGGGGGGAGCGGGCTACACCTTC
TRBV6-6	TRBJ2-7	.	.	CASTLTTSYEQYF	TGTGCCAGCACCCTGACTACCTCCTACGAGCAGTACTTC
TRBV7-9	TRBJ2-7	.	TRBD2	CASSLFGTSGYEQYF	TGTGCCAGCAGCTTATTCGGGACTAGCGGCTACGAGCAGTACTTC